These T cell receptor beta chains were read from a single sample in a study of blood T cells in healthy people across ages. One entry per CDR3 protein results from TCRdb running MiXCR on the 5' RACE reads. The sample yields 600,000 or so distinct CDR3 sequences, roughly 30% seen once. Sequenced material: blood. These receptors were taken from a woman older than 75 in good health. Each CDR3 is given with its conserved first and last residue. Each record gives: V gene, J gene, CDR3 protein.

>TRBV7-8|TRBJ1-1
CASSFGMWDTEAFF
>TRBV20-1|TRBJ2-1
CRREGHEQFF
>TRBV20-1|TRBJ2-1
CSARSGGYYNEQFF
>TRBV6-6|TRBJ1-1
CASASVNTEAFF
>TRBV2|TRBJ1-6
CASSSGTLAGSPLHF
>TRBV20-1|TRBJ2-7
CSARVRGRLSYEQYF
>TRBV5-1|.
CASRSTDRGVDEQYF
>TRBV14|TRBJ1-2
CASSQVGWGGYTF
>TRBV20-1|TRBJ2-5
CSASPPQGALVETQYF
>TRBV7-8|TRBJ2-3
CASSLSGGGFASTDTQYF
>TRBV6-1|TRBJ1-5
CASSEDVRSYSNQPQHF
>TRBV16|TRBJ1-5
CASSPLGDSNQPQHF
>TRBV13|TRBJ1-2
CASSLGEDYGYTF
>TRBV29-1|TRBJ1-1
CSALTASEAFF
>TRBV6-5|TRBJ1-2
CASSGDRGTYGYTF
>TRBV6-6|TRBJ1-1
CASSYSGQQNTEAFF
>TRBV7-9|TRBJ2-5
CASSAGQTFQETQYF
>TRBV20-1|TRBJ2-1
CSARRSGGPTEQFF
>TRBV18|TRBJ2-1
CASSPRLGYNEQFF
>TRBV5-6|TRBJ2-4
CASSSGTSASGQYF
>TRBV29-1|TRBJ1-1
CSAEQTGAEAFF
>TRBV7-9|TRBJ2-1
CASSLAGIGNEQFF
>TRBV4-2|TRBJ2-2
CASSLREAGMNTGELFF
>TRBV11-3|TRBJ2-1
CASSFVRGSDEQFF
>TRBV7-3|.
CASRRPYEQYF
>TRBV6-2/TRBV6-3|TRBJ2-5
CASSPFNTQGSETQYF
>TRBV30|TRBJ2-1
CAWGDSPSYNEQFF
>TRBV7-2|TRBJ2-5
CASSLQGGGQETQYF
>TRBV30|TRBJ1-2
CAWSAQGQFYGYTF
>TRBV14|TRBJ2-2
CASSQGNSNTGELFF
>TRBV9|TRBJ2-1
CASSDGGLSYNEQFF